These 14 T cell receptor beta chains were all obtained from the same sample, sequenced in a study of T cells in Graves' hyperthyroidism and ophthalmopathy. Regions amplified from RNA transcripts were the TCR beta CDR3 regions. The TCR CDR3 first-round RT-PCR relied on the HTBI primer set. TCRdb ran MiXCR on the multiplex PCR reads and lists one entry per CDR3 protein. Of some 500,000 distinct CDR3 sequences in the sample, about 15% were seen once. The specimen was blood. Every receptor here comes from a woman under 30 with Graves' hyperthyroidism.

This clonotype was recorded at least ten times. The chain couples TRBV20-1 to TRBJ2-5; D is perhaps TRBD1 (7 bases). Per the germline V gene, CDR1 is DFQATT and CDR2 is SNEGSKA (reference sequence). The CDR3 is 13 residues long. V was shortened by 7 bases and J by 4 bases, with 16 bases between the two germline ends. CDR3 sequence: CSGEDRHTETQYF. The CDR3 DNA sequence: TGCAGTGGGGAGGACAGGCACACAGAGACCCAGTACTTC.

The chain recombines TRBV7-9 with TRBJ2-7; 8 bases fit TRBD2. The germline V gene encodes CDR1 SEHNR and CDR2 FQNEAQ (reference sequence). This CDR3 has 15 residues. V shed 5 bases and J 3 bases; nucleotides not matched to a gene: 9. Here the CDR3 DNA reads TGTGCCAGCAGCCAAACCGGGACTAGGTTCTACGAGCAGTACTTC. Amino acids: CASSQTGTRFYEQYF.

Remarks on this clonotype: A much bigger clone sits one base away, suggesting this may be a read error. This chain connects TRBV24-1 to TRBJ1-1; possibly TRBD1 for D (5 bases). Germline V gene lookup returns CDR1 KGHDR and CDR2 SFDVKD. The CDR3 runs to 17 residues. In DNA, the CDR3 is TGTGCCACCAGTGATTTTGAGGGGACGCCTACACCCCCTGAAGCTTCCTTT. Translating it yields CATSDFEGTPTPPEASF.

This clonotype occurred many times. The rearrangement links TRBV9 to TRBJ2-1, with 10 bases aligning to TRBD1. The CDR3 consists of 16 residues. Trimming cost V 4 bases and J 6 bases; bases outside gene matches: 10. The germline V gene has CDR1 SGDLS and CDR2 YYNGEE. The CDR3 nucleotides are TGTGCCAGCAGCCTCAGGGGGACAGGGGTTCGCAATGAGCAGTTCTTC. Protein product: CASSLRGTGVRNEQFF.

The sample holds a few counts of this clonotype. The J gene is TRBJ1-2, the V gene TRBV7-3, with D possibly TRBD1 on 6 matching bases. Per the germline V gene, CDR1 is SGHTA and CDR2 is FQGTGA. The V and J ends lost 1 base and 13 bases respectively, with 16 bases between them. The CDR3 totals 13 residues. The CDR3 DNA reads as TGTGCCAGCAGCTTAAGGGGACAACAGGGCCTCACCTTC. Translating it yields CASSLRGQQGLTF.

This chain uses TRBV20-1 with TRBJ2-3; a possible D gene is TRBD2 (6 bases). Germline lookup yields CDR1 DFQATT and CDR2 SNEGSKA (reference sequence). The CDR3 is 14 amino acids. V was pared by 6 bases and J by 2 bases, with 15 bases between. The CDR3, as DNA: TGCAGTGCCCTAGCGTCGCCGCTCACAGATACGCAGTATTTT. Translated, it gives CSALASPLTDTQYF.

This clonotype was picked up many times. The chain joins TRBV28 to TRBJ2-6, with D perhaps TRBD1 (6 bases). The CDR3 contains 17 residues. V gave up 6 bases and J gave up 1 base, with 16 bases separating them. Per the germline V gene, CDR1 is MDHEN and CDR2 is SYDVKM. The CDR3 DNA sequence: TGTGCCAGCAGCTCCCTACAGGGATTATCTGGGGCCAACGTCCTGACTTTC. This encodes CASSSLQGLSGANVLTF.

As DNA, the CDR3 is TGTGCCAGTAGTGTGGGGATAAACTATGGCTACACCTTC. Its translation: CASSVGINYGYTF. The chain uses TRBV19 and TRBJ1-2; unclear D gene. V was trimmed by 5 bases and J by 2 bases, leaving 9 bases between them. This CDR3 region has 13 residues. CDR1 LNHDA and CDR2 SQIVND come from the germline V gene (reference sequence). The full variable domain, its missing parts supplied by reference TRBV19 and TRBJ1-2, is DGGITQSPKYLFRKEGQNVTLSCEQNLNHDAMYWYRQDPGQGLRLIYYSQIVNDFQKGDIAEGYSVSREKKESFPLTVTSAQKNPTAFYLCASSVGINYGYTFGSGTRLTVV.

Note on this clonotype: A much larger clone differs by one base, so this may be a read error. The V call is TRBV6-5, the J call TRBJ2-7; 7 bases agree with TRBD1. In germline, CDR1 is MNHEY, CDR2 SVGAGI. With V trimmed by 4 bases and J by 3 bases, 0 bases remained unmatched. The CDR3 is made up of 12 amino acids. The CDR3 nucleotides are TGTGCCAGCAGTTGGGACAGCTACGAGCAGTACGTC. Translating gives CASSWDSYEQYV.

As to this clonotype: Possible read error: a much larger clone is one base away. J is TRBJ1-2 and V is TRBV28; 7 positions match TRBD1. Germline lookup yields CDR1 MDHEN and CDR2 SYDVKM. The CDR3 extends over 15 amino acids. CDR3 in DNA: TGTGCCAGCAGTCCTACCCGACAGGGACCCTATGGCCACACCTTC. Protein sequence: CASSPTRQGPYGHTF.

This clonotype was counted at least ten times. The CDR3 spells CATSDPSGATDTQYF. The CDR3 nucleotides are TGTGCCACCAGTGACCCTAGCGGGGCGACAGATACGCAGTATTTT. The chain joins TRBV24-1 to TRBJ2-3, with 9 bases aligning to TRBD2. From germline, CDR1 is KGHDR and CDR2 SFDVKD. V dropped 4 bases and J dropped 3; count of bases not matched to a gene: 4. This CDR3 has 15 amino acids.

Comment on this clonotype: A read error may explain this, as a much larger clone is one base away. The J gene is TRBJ1-1, the V gene TRBV9, with TRBD1 as a possible D gene (5 bases). Germline V CDR1 and CDR2: SGDLS, YYNGEE. Between the trimmed V and J ends, which lost 4 bases and 3 bases, there was a span of 16 bases. The CDR3 has 15 residues. The CDR3 region has the DNA TGTGCCAGCAGCCCCGGGGGGGTAGCAGACACTGAAGCTTTCTTT. Translated, it gives CASSPGGVADTEAFF.

This clonotype appeared many times. The chain recombines TRBV6-1 with TRBJ1-6; D gene ambiguous. From germline, CDR1 is MNHNS and CDR2 SASEGT. This CDR3 spans 18 amino acids. Trimming removed 5 bases from V and 3 bases from J, with 20 bases in between. The DNA for the CDR3 is TGTGCCAGCAGTAATCCCATGGGAAGAGGGCTCTATAATTCACCCCTCCACTTT. Protein sequence: CASSNPMGRGLYNSPLHF.

This clonotype has a count of ten or more. The chain joins TRBV6-1 to TRBJ2-5, with D possibly being TRBD2 (5 bases). Germline CDR1 MNHNS, CDR2 SASEGT. The V and J ends lost 6 bases and 5 bases respectively, with 22 bases between them. This CDR3 is 16 amino acids long. Written as DNA, the CDR3 is TGTGCCAGCAGCCGACGACTCGGAGGAGTCGCTGAGACCCAGTACTTC. Translated, it gives CASSRRLGGVAETQYF.